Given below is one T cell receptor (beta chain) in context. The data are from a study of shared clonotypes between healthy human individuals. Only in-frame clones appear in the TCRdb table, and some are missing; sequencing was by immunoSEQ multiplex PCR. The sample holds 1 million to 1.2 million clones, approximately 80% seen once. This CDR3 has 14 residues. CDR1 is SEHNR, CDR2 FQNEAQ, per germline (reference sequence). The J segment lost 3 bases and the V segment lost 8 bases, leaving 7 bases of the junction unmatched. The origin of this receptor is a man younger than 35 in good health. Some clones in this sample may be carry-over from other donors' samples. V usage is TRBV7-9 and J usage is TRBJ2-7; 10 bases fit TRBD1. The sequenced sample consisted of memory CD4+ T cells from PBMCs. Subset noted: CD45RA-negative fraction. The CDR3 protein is CASDAGQGFYEQYF. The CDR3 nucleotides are TGTGCCAGCGATGCGGGACAGGGGTTCTACGAGCAGTACTTC.